The source of this TCR beta chain is a study of shared clonotypes between healthy human individuals. With regard to this clone: Its antigen is unknown.

Profiled with immunoSEQ multiplex PCR; TCRdb holds only in-frame clones, not every one. The profile shows approximately 2.4 million clones, almost 96% of them singletons. Trimming pared 6 bases from V and 0 bases from J, leaving 13 bases between. The CDR3 has 15 residues. Germline lookup yields CDR1 MNHNS and CDR2 SASEGT. Study-wide results and limits: Estimated richness was generally greater in naive than memory subsets. It was observed that 5% to 6.5% of naive CD4 clonotypes were shared across a few donors.

The sample consisted of naive CD4+ T cells sorted from blood. Subset indicated: CD45RA+ positively selected. The source is a man between 18 and 35 years old in good health. The chain is built from TRBV6-1 and TRBJ2-3; TRBD2 might be the D (5 bases). The CDR3 spells CASSSVWTSTDTQYF. CDR3 in DNA: TGTGCCAGCAGCTCCGTCTGGACTAGCACAGATACGCAGTATTTT.